Following are 28 T cell receptor beta chains from one sample sequenced in a study of blood T cell repertoires in COVID-19. Produced via immunoSEQ multiplex PCR; TCRdb's table is partial and in-frame only. The table has around 200,000 clones, roughly nine tenths seen once. Sequenced sample: peripheral blood. All receptors come from a woman aged 45-65 years with acute or convalescent COVID-19.

This clone has more than one count but fewer than ten. The chain combines TRBV4-1 with TRBJ2-5; D unclear. CDR1 and CDR2 from the germline V gene are MGHRA and YSYEKL. The CDR3 covers 17 residues. The germline V and J ends were trimmed by 0 bases and 0 bases, with 14 bases remaining between them. CDR3 sequence (DNA): TGCGCCAGCAGCCAAGAACTTCACCAAAAGTACCAAGAGACCCAGTACTTC. Its translation is CASSQELHQKYQETQYF.

As DNA, the CDR3 is TGTGCCAGCAGCGTAGGCAGGACAGCCTCTGGAAACACCATATATTTT. Protein sequence: CASSVGRTASGNTIYF. This chain connects TRBV9 to TRBJ1-3; D perhaps matches TRBD1 (6 bases). The germline V gene encodes CDR1 SGDLS and CDR2 YYNGEE. Trimming shortened V by 0 bases and J by 0 bases, and 10 bases separated the two germline ends. CDR3 length: 16 amino acids.

The rearrangement links TRBV7-6 to TRBJ1-1; a weak D match, TRBD1 (6 bases). Trimming removed 2 bases from V and 1 base from J, with 14 bases in between. CDR3 length equals 16 residues. Germline V gene lookup returns CDR1 SGHVS and CDR2 FNYEAQ. The CDR3 reads CASSLRATGQNTEAFF. CDR3 sequence (DNA): TGTGCCAGCAGCTTAAGGGCTACAGGGCAGAACACTGAAGCTTTCTTT.

V and J are TRBV7-8 and TRBJ1-6, with no clear D. CDR1 is SGHVS and CDR2 is FQNEAQ in the germline V gene. The CDR3 consists of 13 residues. V dropped 4 bases and J dropped 9 bases, with 10 bases sitting between them. The CDR3, as DNA: TGTGCCAGCAGCTCAGATCCTGGTTCACCCCTCCACTTT. It encodes CASSSDPGSPLHF.

J is TRBJ2-1 and V is TRBV25-1; D gene ambiguous. The CDR3 is made up of 14 amino acids. V lost 0 bases, J lost 5 bases, and 8 bases lay in between. Looked up from germline, CDR1 is MGHDK and CDR2 is SYGVNS. The CDR3 nucleotides read TGTGCCAGCAGTGAATATAGATTGGACAATGAGCAGTTCTTC. Protein product: CASSEYRLDNEQFF.

The chain employs TRBV9 and TRBJ2-1, with 8 bases aligning to TRBD1. V dropped 3 bases and J dropped 7; count of bases not matched to a gene: 12. Germline lookup yields CDR1 SGDLS and CDR2 YYNGEE. CDR3 length equals 16 residues. CDR3 loop: CASSARGTGDRNEQFF. In DNA form, the CDR3 reads TGTGCCAGCAGCGCCCGAGGGACAGGTGACCGGAATGAGCAGTTCTTC.

The chain joins TRBV19 to TRBJ1-1; 8 bases agree with TRBD1. The CDR3 has 15 amino acids. With V trimmed by 7 bases and J by 0 bases, 7 bases remained unmatched. From germline, CDR1 is LNHDA and CDR2 SQIVND (reference sequence). CDR3 sequence (DNA): TGTGCCAGTAACAGGGGGGAACGTATGAACACTGAAGCTTTCTTT. Translated: CASNRGERMNTEAFF.

This clone has a single count. The J gene is TRBJ1-1, the V gene TRBV9; 7 bases agree with TRBD1. The germline CDR1 and CDR2 sequences are SGDLS and YYNGEE. The J segment lost 1 base and the V segment lost 2 bases, leaving 2 bases of the junction unmatched. CDR3 length: 14 residues. CDR3 amino acids: CASSVGTENTEAFF. The CDR3 nucleotides read TGTGCCAGCAGCGTCGGGACAGAGAACACTGAAGCTTTCTTT.

The chain recombines TRBV6-5 with TRBJ1-2, with D possibly TRBD1 on 5 matching bases. Germline CDR1 reads MNHEY; CDR2 reads SVGAGI. This CDR3 region has 13 residues. The V and J ends lost 2 bases and 6 bases respectively, with 10 bases between them. CDR3 sequence (DNA): TGTGCCAGCAGTTACCCGCAGGGCCATGGCTACACCTTC. This codes for CASSYPQGHGYTF.

This clone was counted once. The chain has TRBV30 and TRBJ2-3; 10 bases are a match to TRBD2. The CDR3 totals 14 residues. V dropped 4 bases and J dropped 7; count of bases not matched to a gene: 8. The germline CDR1 and CDR2 sequences are GTSNPN and SVGIG (reference sequence). The CDR3 DNA reads TGTGCCTGGACAGTCCTAGCGGGGGCCAATACGCAGTATTTT. Amino acid sequence: CAWTVLAGANTQYF.

The chain uses TRBV2 and TRBJ2-1; perhaps TRBD2 as D (7 bases). The CDR3 is 12 residues long. The V end lost 5 bases, the J end lost 8 bases, and 10 bases lay between the germline ends. Germline values: CDR1 SNHLY, CDR2 FYNNEI. The CDR3 is CASSIGGDEQFF. The CDR3 bases are TGTGCCAGCAGTATAGGGGGGGATGAGCAGTTCTTC.

The chain has TRBV18 and TRBJ1-4, with 9 bases lining up with TRBD1. Germline V lookup: CDR1 KGHSH, CDR2 LQKENI. V trimming: 4 bases; J trimming: 7 bases; junction bases outside the gene matches: 4. This CDR3 spans 14 amino acids. The CDR3 nucleotides are TGTGCCAGCTCACGGACAGGGGATATTGAAAAACTGTTTTTT. Residues: CASSRTGDIEKLFF.

This chain joins TRBV5-1 and TRBJ2-3; D might be TRBD2 (6 bases). V shed 1 base and J shed 4 bases, with 13 bases lying between them. Germline CDR1 SGHRS, CDR2 YFSETQ. The CDR3 is made up of 15 amino acids. The CDR3 is CASSLSGSVSDTQYF. The CDR3 DNA reads TGCGCCAGCAGCTTGTCCGGGAGCGTCTCAGATACGCAGTATTTT.

The genes are TRBV20-1 and TRBJ1-1; TRBD1 might be the D (5 bases). Germline values: CDR1 DFQATT, CDR2 SNEGSKA (reference sequence). Trimming cost V 6 bases and J 1 base, with 12 bases left between them. The CDR3 sequence is 13 residues long. The CDR3 protein is CSASPGENTEAFF. CDR3 DNA: TGCAGTGCCAGTCCGGGGGAGAACACTGAAGCTTTCTTT.

This clone has more than one count but fewer than ten. The gene calls are TRBV30 and TRBJ1-5; a weak D match, TRBD1 (5 bases). Trimming cost V 0 bases and J 5 bases, with 8 bases left between them. Germline values: CDR1 GTSNPN, CDR2 SVGIG (reference sequence). The CDR3 spans 13 residues. CDR3 in DNA: TGTGCCTGGAGTGTACAGGATGATCAGCCCCAGCATTTT. Translated, it gives CAWSVQDDQPQHF. Based on the CDR3 plus reference TRBV30 and TRBJ1-5, the full variable domain is SQTIHQWPATLVQPVGSPLSLECTVEGTSNPNLYWYRQAAGRGLQLLFYSVGIGQISSEVPQNLSASRPQDRQFILSSKKLLLSDSGFYLCAWSVQDDQPQHFGDGTRLSIL.

The chain uses TRBV15 and TRBJ2-2; 7 nucleotides agree with TRBD2. This CDR3 has 19 residues. Trimming at V came to 8 bases and at J to 6 bases, leaving 24 bases not matched to a gene. Germline V gene data show CDR1 as LNHNV and CDR2 as YYDKDF (reference sequence). The CDR3 coding sequence is TGTGCCACCTCCGGACTAGTTGGATCCCGGGGTGGGAAACCCGGGGAGCTGTTTTTT. Amino acid sequence: CATSGLVGSRGGKPGELFF.

V gene TRBV19 combines with J gene TRBJ1-4; a possible D gene is TRBD1 (5 bases). V was clipped by 5 bases and J by 4 bases, with 11 bases between them. Germline CDR1 LNHDA, CDR2 SQIVND (reference sequence). CDR3 length: 14 amino acids. The CDR3 sequence: CASSPGLSNEKLFF. CDR3 coding DNA: TGTGCCAGTAGTCCGGGACTGAGTAATGAAAAACTGTTTTTT.

The genes are TRBV6-6 and TRBJ2-3; 8 positions match TRBD2. Germline V CDR1 and CDR2: MNHNY, SVGAGI (reference sequence). CDR3 length equals 15 residues. The trim removed 6 bases at V and 3 bases at J, leaving 8 bases unmatched. Here the CDR3 DNA reads TGTGCCAGCAGAGATAGCGGGGTAGGGACAGATACGCAGTATTTT. It translates to CASRDSGVGTDTQYF.

This clone was observed a few times. The CDR3 DNA sequence: TGCGCCAGCAGCTTCGGGACAGGGGATGGCTACACCTTC. It translates to CASSFGTGDGYTF. The chain is built from TRBV5-1 and TRBJ1-2; 10 nucleotides match TRBD1. CDR1 SGHRS and CDR2 YFSETQ come from the germline V gene. CDR3 length equals 13 residues. The V gene end was trimmed by 2 bases and the J gene end by 6 bases; junction bases not matched to a gene: 1.

The chain has TRBV30 and TRBJ2-1; tentatively, D is TRBD2 (6 bases). V lost 0 bases to trimming and J lost 9 bases, with 15 bases between them. The CDR3 totals 14 residues. From germline, CDR1 is GTSNPN and CDR2 SVGIG (reference sequence). The CDR3 protein is CAWSVQGGEAEQFF. CDR3 in DNA: TGTGCCTGGAGTGTACAAGGCGGGGAGGCTGAGCAGTTCTTC.

The V call is TRBV6-5, the J call TRBJ1-1; D is possibly TRBD1 (6 bases). V lost 5 bases to trimming and J lost 0 bases, with 13 bases between them. The CDR3 is made up of 15 amino acids. Germline CDR1 MNHEY, CDR2 SVGAGI. In nucleotides, the CDR3 is TGTGCCAGCAGTCCAAACACAGGGTTGAACACTGAAGCTTTCTTT. Translating gives CASSPNTGLNTEAFF.

The chain carries TRBV5-1 and TRBJ1-3, with 9 bases fitting TRBD1. J gave up 4 bases and V 3 bases, and 5 bases lay outside the gene matches. The CDR3 runs 15 residues. CDR1 and CDR2 from the germline V gene are SGHRS and YFSETQ. The CDR3 DNA sequence: TGCGCCAGCAGCTCGGCCGGGACAGGGGGAAACACCATATATTTT. It yields the protein CASSSAGTGGNTIYF. Variable domain in full (rest from reference TRBV5-1 and TRBJ1-3): KAGVTQTPRYLIKTRGQQVTLSCSPISGHRSVSWYQQTPGQGLQFLFEYFSETQRNKGNFPGRFSGRQFSNSRSEMNVSTLELGDSALYLCASSSAGTGGNTIYFGEGSWLTVV.

V gene TRBV5-1 combines with J gene TRBJ1-6, with 7 bases identical to TRBD1. Losses at the gene ends were 4 bases for V and 9 bases for J; bases not matched to a gene: 7. The CDR3 is 14 residues long. The germline CDR1 and CDR2 sequences are SGHRS and YFSETQ. The CDR3 is CASSTGQPGSPLHF. The CDR3 region has the DNA TGCGCCAGCAGCACGGGACAGCCTGGTTCACCCCTCCACTTT. The full variable domain, in which reference TRBV5-1 and TRBJ1-6 provide the parts outside the CDR3, is KAGVTQTPRYLIKTRGQQVTLSCSPISGHRSVSWYQQTPGQGLQFLFEYFSETQRNKGNFPGRFSGRQFSNSRSEMNVSTLELGDSALYLCASSTGQPGSPLHFGNGTRLTVT.

This clone is a singleton in its sample. Written as DNA, the CDR3 is TGCGCCAGCAGCCCTTTAGCGGGGGGCCTTTCCTACGAGCAGTACTTC. Translation: CASSPLAGGLSYEQYF. This chain links TRBV4-3 with TRBJ2-7, with 10 bases fitting TRBD2. The CDR3 has 16 residues. The germline V gene encodes CDR1 LGHNA and CDR2 YSLEER. V was clipped by 4 bases and J by 1 base; unmatched bases: 7.

V is TRBV7-9 and J is TRBJ2-5, with TRBD2 matching over 9 bases. CDR3 length equals 17 residues. V shed 1 base and J 4 bases; nucleotides not matched to a gene: 10. Looked up from germline, CDR1 is SEHNR and CDR2 is FQNEAQ (reference sequence). The CDR3 coding sequence is TGTGCCAGCAGCTTAGAAGGTGGCGGGAGGGCCAGAGAGACCCAGTACTTC. It codes for CASSLEGGGRARETQYF.

The chain joins TRBV5-1 to TRBJ2-2; no clear D. CDR1 is SGHRS, CDR2 YFSETQ, per germline. The V end was cut by 0 bases, the J end by 7 bases, with 10 bases between. This CDR3 contains 14 residues. The CDR3 is CASSLVAGFGELFF. The CDR3 nucleotides are TGCGCCAGCAGCTTGGTGGCCGGGTTCGGGGAGCTGTTTTTT.

The genes are TRBV6-5 and TRBJ2-3; D perhaps matches TRBD1 (5 bases). This CDR3 is 15 amino acids long. Germline V CDR1 and CDR2: MNHEY, SVGAGI. V shed 2 bases and J shed 0 bases, with 9 bases lying between them. The CDR3 DNA reads as TGTGCCAGCAGTTACGCGACAGATAGCACAGATACGCAGTATTTT. It is translated as CASSYATDSTDTQYF.

This rearrangement joins TRBV12-5 to TRBJ1-6; 9 bases match TRBD1. The germline gives CDR1 LGHNT, CDR2 FRNRAP. The CDR3 covers 16 residues. V dropped 2 bases and J dropped 12; count of bases not matched to a gene: 11. The CDR3 here is CASGLQRGQGIEPLHF. In DNA form, the CDR3 reads TGTGCTAGTGGTTTGCAAAGGGGACAGGGTATCGAACCCCTCCACTTT.